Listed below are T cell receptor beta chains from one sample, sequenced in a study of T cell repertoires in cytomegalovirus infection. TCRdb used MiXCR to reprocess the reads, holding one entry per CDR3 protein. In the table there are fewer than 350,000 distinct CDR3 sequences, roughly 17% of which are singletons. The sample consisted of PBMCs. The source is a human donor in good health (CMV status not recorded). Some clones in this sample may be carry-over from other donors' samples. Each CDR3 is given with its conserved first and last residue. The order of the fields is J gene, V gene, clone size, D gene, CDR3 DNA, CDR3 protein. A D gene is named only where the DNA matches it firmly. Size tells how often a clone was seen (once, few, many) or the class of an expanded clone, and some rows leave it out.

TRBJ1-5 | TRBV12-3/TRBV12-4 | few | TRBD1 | TGTGCCAGCAGTTTGGGGACAGGGGTTCAGCCCCAGCATTTT | CASSLGTGVQPQHF
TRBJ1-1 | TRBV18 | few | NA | TGTGCCAGCTCAGCCGACCGGGAGCTTATGAACACTGAAGCTTTCTTT | CASSADRELMNTEAFF
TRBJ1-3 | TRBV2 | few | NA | TGTGCCAGCAATTCCGGGACGGCATCTGGAAACACCATATATTTT | CASNSGTASGNTIYF
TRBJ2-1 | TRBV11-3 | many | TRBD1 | TGTGCCAGCAGCCACCGGGACAGGGGGAATGAGCAGTTCTTC | CASSHRDRGNEQFF
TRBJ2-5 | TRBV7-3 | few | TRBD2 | TGTGCCAGCAGCCCTAGCGGGGGGGCGGAGACCCAGTACTTC | CASSPSGGAETQYF
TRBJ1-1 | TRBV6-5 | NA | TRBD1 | TGTGCCAGCAGCCCACGAAGGACAGGGACATTCGAGCGTTTCAACACTGAAGCTTTCTTT | CASSPRRTGTFERFNTEAFF
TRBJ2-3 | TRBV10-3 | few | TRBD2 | TGTGCCATTAACCGCGGGGGGGGCACAGATACGCAGTATTTT | CAINRGGGTDTQYF
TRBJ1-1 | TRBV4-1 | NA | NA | TGCGCCAGCAGCCAAATTGGTGGTGGTCCAGCTTTCTTT | CASSQIGGGPAFF
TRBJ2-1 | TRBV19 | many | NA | TGTGCCAGTAGTAAAACTGGCCTTGTAGTAAGCAATGAGCAGTTCTTC | CASSKTGLVVSNEQFF
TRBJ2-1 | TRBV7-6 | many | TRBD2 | TGTGCCAGCAGCCAGATGTCGGGGGGGGCCTACAATGAGCAGTTCTTC | CASSQMSGGAYNEQFF
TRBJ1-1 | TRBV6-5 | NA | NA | TGTGCCAGCAGTGACGAACCGAACACCCACAGGGTGAACACTGAAGCTTTCTTT | CASSDEPNTHRVNTEAFF
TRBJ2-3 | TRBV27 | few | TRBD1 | TGTGCCAGCAGTCCGACAGGGCCGTGGGATACGCAGTATTTT | CASSPTGPWDTQYF
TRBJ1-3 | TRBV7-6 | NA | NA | TGTGCCAGCAGCTTCGGACCGCGGGGCTCTGGAAACACCATATATTTT | CASSFGPRGSGNTIYF
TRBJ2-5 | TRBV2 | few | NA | TGTGCCAGCAGGGAAGTAGGAGAGACCCAGTACTTC | CASREVGETQYF
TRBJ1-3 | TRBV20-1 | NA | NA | TGCAGTGCTAGACTCTTCGGGGGAAAAGCTGGAAACACCATATATTTT | CSARLFGGKAGNTIYF
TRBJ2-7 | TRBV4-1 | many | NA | TGCGCCAGCAGCCAAGTGAATCCCCCTGGTCGGCAGGGGCGCTACGAGCAGTACTTC | CASSQVNPPGRQGRYEQYF
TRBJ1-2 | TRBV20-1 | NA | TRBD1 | TGCAGTGCCAGTTCAGGGGGGAACTATGGCTACACCTTC | CSASSGGNYGYTF
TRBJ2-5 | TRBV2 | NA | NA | TGTGCCAGCGGAGAGGAGACCCAGTACTTC | CASGEETQYF
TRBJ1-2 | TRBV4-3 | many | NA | TGCGCCAGCAGCCATGCATGGACAGAGAATAACTATGGCTACACCTTC | CASSHAWTENNYGYTF
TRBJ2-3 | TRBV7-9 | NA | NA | TGTGCCAGCAGCCCAAGGACGGACACAGATACGCAGTATTTT | CASSPRTDTDTQYF
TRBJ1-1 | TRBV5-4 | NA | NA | TGTGCCAGCAGCTTGGAGACAGGTTTCCCTGAAGCTTTCTTT | CASSLETGFPEAFF
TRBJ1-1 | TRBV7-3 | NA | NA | TGTGCCAGCAGCGCTAATGAGGGGAACACTGAAGCTTTCTTT | CASSANEGNTEAFF
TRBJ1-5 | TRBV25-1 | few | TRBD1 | TGTGCCAGCAGTGGAGCAGGGGGCTCAGGGCAGCCCCAGCATTTT | CASSGAGGSGQPQHF
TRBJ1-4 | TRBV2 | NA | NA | TGTGCCAGCAATCCCTCCATCGCACCAACTAATGAAAAACTGTTTTTT | CASNPSIAPTNEKLFF
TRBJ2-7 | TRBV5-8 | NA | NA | TGTGCCAGCAGCTTGTGGGGGACCGCGATACCGTCTGTTTCATTC | CASSLWGTAIPSVSF
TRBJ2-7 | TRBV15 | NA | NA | TGTGCCACCAGCATCCGACACCTCCACGGCGAGCAGTACTTC | CATSIRHLHGEQYF
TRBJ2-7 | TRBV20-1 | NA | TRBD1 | TGCAGTGCTTACAGGGGGGCCTCCTACGAGCAGTACTTC | CSAYRGASYEQYF
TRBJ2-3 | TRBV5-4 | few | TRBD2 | TGTGCCAGCAGCTTGTTGACTAGCGGAACAGATACGCAGTATTTT | CASSLLTSGTDTQYF
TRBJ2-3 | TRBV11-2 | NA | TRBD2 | TGTGCCAGCAGCTTAAGTTTCGGCGGGGGGGCTACAGATACGCAGTATTTT | CASSLSFGGGATDTQYF
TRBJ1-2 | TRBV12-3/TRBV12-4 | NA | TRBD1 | TGTGCCAGCAGTCGACAGGGGGTGGACGGCTACACCTTC | CASSRQGVDGYTF
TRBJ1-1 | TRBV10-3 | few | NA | TGTGCCATCCGAGGCCCTGGGGACACTGAAGCTTTCTTT | CAIRGPGDTEAFF